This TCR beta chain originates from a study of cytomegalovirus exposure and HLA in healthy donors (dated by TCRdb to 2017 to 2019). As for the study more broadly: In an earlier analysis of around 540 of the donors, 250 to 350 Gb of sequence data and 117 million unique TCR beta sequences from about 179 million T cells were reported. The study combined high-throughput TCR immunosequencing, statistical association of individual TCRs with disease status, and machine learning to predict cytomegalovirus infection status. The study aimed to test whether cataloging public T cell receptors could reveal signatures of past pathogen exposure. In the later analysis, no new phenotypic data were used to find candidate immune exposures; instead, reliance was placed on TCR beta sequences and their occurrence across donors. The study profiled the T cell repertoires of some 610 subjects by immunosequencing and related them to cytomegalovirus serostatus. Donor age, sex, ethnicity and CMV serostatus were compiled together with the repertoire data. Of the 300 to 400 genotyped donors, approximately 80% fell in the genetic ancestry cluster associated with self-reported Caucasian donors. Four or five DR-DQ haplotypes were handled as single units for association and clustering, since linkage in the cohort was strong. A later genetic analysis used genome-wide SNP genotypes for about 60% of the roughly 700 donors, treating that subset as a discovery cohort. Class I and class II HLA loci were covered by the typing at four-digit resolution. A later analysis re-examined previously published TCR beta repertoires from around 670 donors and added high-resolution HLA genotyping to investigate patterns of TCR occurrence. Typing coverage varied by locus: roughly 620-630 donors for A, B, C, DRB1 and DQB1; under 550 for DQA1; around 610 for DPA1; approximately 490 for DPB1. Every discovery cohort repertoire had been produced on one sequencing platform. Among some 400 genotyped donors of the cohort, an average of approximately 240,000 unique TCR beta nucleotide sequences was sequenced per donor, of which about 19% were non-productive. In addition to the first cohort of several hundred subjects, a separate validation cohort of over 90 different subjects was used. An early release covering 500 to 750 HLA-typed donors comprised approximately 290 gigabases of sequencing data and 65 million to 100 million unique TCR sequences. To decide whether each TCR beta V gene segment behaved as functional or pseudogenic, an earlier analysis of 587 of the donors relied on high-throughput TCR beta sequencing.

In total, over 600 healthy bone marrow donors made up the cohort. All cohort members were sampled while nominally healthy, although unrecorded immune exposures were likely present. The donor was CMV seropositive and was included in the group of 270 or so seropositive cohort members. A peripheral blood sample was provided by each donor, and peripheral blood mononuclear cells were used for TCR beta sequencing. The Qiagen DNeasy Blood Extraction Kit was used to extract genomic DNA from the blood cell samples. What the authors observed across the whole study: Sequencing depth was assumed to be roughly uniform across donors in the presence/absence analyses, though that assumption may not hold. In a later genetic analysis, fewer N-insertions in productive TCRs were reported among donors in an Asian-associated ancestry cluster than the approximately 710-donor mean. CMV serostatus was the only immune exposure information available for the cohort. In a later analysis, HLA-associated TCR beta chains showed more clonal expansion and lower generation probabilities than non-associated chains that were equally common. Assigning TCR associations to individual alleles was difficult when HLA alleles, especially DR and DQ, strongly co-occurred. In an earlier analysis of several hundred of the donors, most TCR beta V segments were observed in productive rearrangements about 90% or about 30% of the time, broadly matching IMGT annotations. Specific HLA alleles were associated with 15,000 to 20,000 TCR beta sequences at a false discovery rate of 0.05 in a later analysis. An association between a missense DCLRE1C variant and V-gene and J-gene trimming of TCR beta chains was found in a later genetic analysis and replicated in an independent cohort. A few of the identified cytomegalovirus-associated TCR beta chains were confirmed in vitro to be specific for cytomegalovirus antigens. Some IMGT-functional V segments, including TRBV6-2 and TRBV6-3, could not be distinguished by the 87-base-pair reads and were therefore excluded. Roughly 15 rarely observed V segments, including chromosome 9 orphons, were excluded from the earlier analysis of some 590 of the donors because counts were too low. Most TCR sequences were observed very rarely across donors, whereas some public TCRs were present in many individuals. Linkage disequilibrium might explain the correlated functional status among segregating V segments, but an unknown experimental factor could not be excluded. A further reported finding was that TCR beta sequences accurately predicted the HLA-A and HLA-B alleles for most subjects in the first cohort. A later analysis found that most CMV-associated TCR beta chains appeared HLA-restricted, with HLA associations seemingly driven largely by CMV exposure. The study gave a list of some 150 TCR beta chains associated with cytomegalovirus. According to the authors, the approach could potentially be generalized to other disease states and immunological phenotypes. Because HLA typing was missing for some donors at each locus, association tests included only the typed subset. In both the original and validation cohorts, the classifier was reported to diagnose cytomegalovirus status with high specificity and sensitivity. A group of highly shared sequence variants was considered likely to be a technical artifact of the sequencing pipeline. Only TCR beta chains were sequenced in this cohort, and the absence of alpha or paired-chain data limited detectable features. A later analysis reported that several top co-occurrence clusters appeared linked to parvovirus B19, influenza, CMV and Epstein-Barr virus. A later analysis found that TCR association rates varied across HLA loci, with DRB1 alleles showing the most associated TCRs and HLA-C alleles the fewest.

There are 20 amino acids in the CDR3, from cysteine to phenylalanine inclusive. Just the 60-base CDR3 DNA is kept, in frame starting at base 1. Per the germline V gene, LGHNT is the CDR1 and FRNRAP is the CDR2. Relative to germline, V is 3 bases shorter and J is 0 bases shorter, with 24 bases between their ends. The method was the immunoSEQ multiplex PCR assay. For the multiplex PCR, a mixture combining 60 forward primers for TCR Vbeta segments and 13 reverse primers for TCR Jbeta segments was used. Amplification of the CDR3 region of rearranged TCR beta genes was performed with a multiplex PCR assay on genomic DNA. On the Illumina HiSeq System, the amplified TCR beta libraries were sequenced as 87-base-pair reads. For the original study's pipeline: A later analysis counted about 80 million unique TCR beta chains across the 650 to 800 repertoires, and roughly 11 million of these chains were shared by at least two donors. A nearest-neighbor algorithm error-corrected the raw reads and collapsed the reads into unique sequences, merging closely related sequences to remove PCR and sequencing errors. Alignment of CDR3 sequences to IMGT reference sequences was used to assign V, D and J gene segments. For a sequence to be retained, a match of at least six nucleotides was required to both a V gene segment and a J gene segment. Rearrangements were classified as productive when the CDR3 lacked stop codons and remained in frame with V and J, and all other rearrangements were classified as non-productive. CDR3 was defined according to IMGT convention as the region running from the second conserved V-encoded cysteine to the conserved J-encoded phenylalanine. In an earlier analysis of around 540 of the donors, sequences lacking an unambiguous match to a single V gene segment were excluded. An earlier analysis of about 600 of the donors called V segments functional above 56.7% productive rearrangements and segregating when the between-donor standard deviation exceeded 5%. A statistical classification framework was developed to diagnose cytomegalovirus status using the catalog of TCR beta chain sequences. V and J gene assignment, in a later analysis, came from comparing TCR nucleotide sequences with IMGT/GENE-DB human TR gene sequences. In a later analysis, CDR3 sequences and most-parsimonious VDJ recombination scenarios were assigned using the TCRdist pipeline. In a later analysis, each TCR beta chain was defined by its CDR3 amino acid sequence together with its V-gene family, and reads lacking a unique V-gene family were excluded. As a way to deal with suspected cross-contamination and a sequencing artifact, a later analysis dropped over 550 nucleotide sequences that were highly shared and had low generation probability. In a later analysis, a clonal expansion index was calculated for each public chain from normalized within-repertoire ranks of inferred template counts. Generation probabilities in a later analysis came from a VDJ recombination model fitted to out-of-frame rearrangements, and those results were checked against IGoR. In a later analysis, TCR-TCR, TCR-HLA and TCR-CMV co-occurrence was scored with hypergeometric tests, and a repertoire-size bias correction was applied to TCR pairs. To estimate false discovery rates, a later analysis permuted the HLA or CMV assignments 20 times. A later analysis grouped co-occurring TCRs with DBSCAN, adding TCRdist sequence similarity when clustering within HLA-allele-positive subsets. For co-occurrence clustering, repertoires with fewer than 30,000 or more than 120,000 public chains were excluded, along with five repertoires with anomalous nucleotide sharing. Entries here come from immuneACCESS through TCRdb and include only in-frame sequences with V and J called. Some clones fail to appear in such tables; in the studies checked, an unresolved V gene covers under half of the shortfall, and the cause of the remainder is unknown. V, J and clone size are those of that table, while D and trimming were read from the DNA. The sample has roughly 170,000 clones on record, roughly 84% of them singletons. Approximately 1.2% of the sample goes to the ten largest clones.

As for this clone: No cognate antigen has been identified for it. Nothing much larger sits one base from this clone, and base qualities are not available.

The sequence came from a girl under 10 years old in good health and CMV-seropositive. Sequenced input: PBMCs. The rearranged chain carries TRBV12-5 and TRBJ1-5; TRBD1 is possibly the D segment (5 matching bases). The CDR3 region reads CASGFAALTGFEDSNQPQHF. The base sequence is TGTGCTAGTGGTTTCGCTGCCCTAACAGGTTTTGAGGATAGCAATCAGCCCCAGCATTTT.